This TCR beta chain comes out of a study of T cells in Graves' hyperthyroidism and ophthalmopathy. Findings and limits, study-wide: Expanded thyroid clonotypes (above 0.001) were mostly also found in blood.

This clonotype was detected many times. No antigen is known for it. With 4 bases clipped from V and 7 bases from J, the junction kept 6 bases outside the gene matches. The CDR3 consists of 13 residues. CDR1 and CDR2 (germline): SGHDT, YYEEEE. Amplification of TCR beta CDR3 regions was performed using RNA transcripts as template. HTBI primers were used for first-round RT-PCR of the TCR CDR3. MiXCR was run by TCRdb on the multiplex PCR reads, yielding one entry per CDR3 protein. The table records some 740,000 distinct CDR3 sequences, 14% of them present only once. Source material: blood. This chain uses TRBV5-6 with TRBJ2-3; 7 bases are a match to TRBD1. The clonotype comes from a woman younger than 30 with Graves' hyperthyroidism. This chain's CDR3 is CASSLTGRYTQYF. The CDR3 nucleotides are TGTGCCAGCAGCCTGACAGGGCGGTATACGCAGTATTTT.